This T cell receptor (beta chain) was captured by sequencing in a study of blood T cell repertoires in COVID-19. Background on the study: From the United States, Italy and Spain came samples of acute and convalescent COVID-19. PBMCs, B-cell-depleted T cells, or T cells provided the cDNA or gDNA that made up the material.

The CDR3 extends over 15 amino acids. V was pared by 2 bases and J by 8 bases, with 18 bases between. Germline CDR1 is MNHNY and CDR2 is SVGAGI (reference sequence). There are a few counts of this clone. Methods used by the authors: Quantification of nucleated cells was approximated via reference gene primer amplification. TCRdb keeps only in-frame clones here, not all; method: immunoSEQ multiplex PCR. The DNA gave D and trimming, while V, J and clone size come from that table. The sample includes about 260,000 clones, about 88% of them seen just once. The sequencing input was peripheral blood. The chain carries TRBV6-6 and TRBJ1-2; D is ambiguous. The TCR was taken from a man between 60 and 75 years old who had recovered from COVID-19. The CDR3 spells CASSYREARREGYTF. As DNA, the CDR3 is TGTGCCAGCAGTTACCGGGAGGCCAGGAGGGAAGGCTACACCTTC.